This record looks at one T cell receptor beta chain sequence and its context. Its matching antigen is unknown. This specimen comes from a study of OX40 agonist ivuxolimab in advanced cancers. Study information: Intravenous ivuxolimab at 0.01 to 10 mg/kg was given to patients every 2 weeks. Overall study results and limits: Averaging showed that CD8+ T cells had more expanded clones than CD4+ did. Some nonresponders additionally presented with little normalized T-cell clonal expansion.

The trim removed 0 bases at V and 3 bases at J, leaving 4 bases unmatched. In germline, CDR1 is SGDLS, CDR2 YYNGEE. The CDR3 contains 15 residues. Baseline was the first blood sampling point, followed by cycle 4 day 1 and cycle 7 day 1. Sequencing used immunoSEQ multiplex PCR; TCRdb keeps in-frame clones, though not all of them. The sample includes 70,000 to 85,000 clones, approximately 95% of them seen just once. This clonotype originated in an adult with an advanced solid tumor such as melanoma, head and neck, liver or kidney cancer. Here the sequenced sample was CD4+ or CD8+ T cells sorted from blood, taken in a trial of the OX40 agonist ivuxolimab. V and J are TRBV9 and TRBJ2-3; 7 positions agree with TRBD2. In nucleotides, the CDR3 is TGTGCCAGCAGCGTAGGACTAGCTGGGACAGATACGCAGTATTTT. Translating it yields CASSVGLAGTDTQYF.